The rows below give T cell receptor beta chains drawn from one sample of a study of beta chain features in type 1 diabetes. Repertoires were generated with immunoSEQ multiplex PCR, while TCRdb's copy carries only in-frame clones and drops some. The profile shows about 52,000 clones, less than 55% of them singletons. Input material: Tregs from blood. Receptors were obtained from a man under 40 with type 1 diabetes. The CDR3 runs from the conserved cysteine through the conserved F or W. The D gene is left open where the match is weak. Not all rows give a size; the values are once, few, many and, for expanded clones, a class.

clone_size,d_call,v_call,j_call,cdr3_aa,cdr3_nt
.,.,TRBV5-6,TRBJ1-6,CARDFGSPLHF,TGTGCCAGGGACTTCGGGTCACCCCTCCACTTT
.,TRBD2,TRBV4-2,TRBJ2-1,CASSREASGSSDEQFF,TGTGCCAGCAGCCGCGAGGCTAGCGGGAGCTCCGATGAGCAGTTCTTC
.,TRBD2,TRBV7-3,TRBJ2-3,CASSPGLAGAEDTQYF,TGTGCCAGCAGCCCGGGACTAGCGGGAGCTGAAGATACGCAGTATTTT
few,.,TRBV18,TRBJ2-1,CASSPPGGNAYNEQFF,TGTGCCAGCTCACCACCGGGAGGAAATGCCTACAATGAGCAGTTCTTC
few,TRBD2,TRBV7-2,TRBJ2-7,CASSTRTSGGIYEQYF,TGTGCCAGCAGCACCAGGACTAGCGGGGGTATCTACGAGCAGTACTTC
many,TRBD1,TRBV7-9,TRBJ1-2,CASSLRSGQPYGYTF,TGTGCCAGCAGCTTACGCTCGGGACAGCCCTATGGCTACACCTTC
few,.,TRBV14,TRBJ2-5,CASSQRRGRRETQYF,TGTGCCAGCAGCCAAAGGAGGGGGCGCAGAGAGACCCAGTACTTC
.,.,TRBV2,TRBJ2-7,CASSEVQGYEQYF,TGTGCCAGCAGTGAGGTCCAGGGCTACGAGCAGTACTTC
few,TRBD2,TRBV19,TRBJ2-7,CASSNLGTSGSYEQYF,TGTGCCAGTAGTAACCTAGGGACTAGCGGTTCCTACGAGCAGTACTTC
.,TRBD1,TRBV30,TRBJ2-4,CAWSWAGGGSKNIQYF,TGTGCCTGGAGTTGGGCAGGGGGCGGGTCCAAAAACATTCAGTACTTC
.,TRBD1,TRBV6-5,TRBJ2-7,CASSNRDRGRYEQYF,TGTGCCAGCAGTAACCGGGACAGGGGGCGATACGAGCAGTACTTC
few,.,TRBV6-1,TRBJ1-1,CASSEWVALLNTEAFF,TGTGCCAGCAGTGAATGGGTAGCACTACTGAACACTGAAGCTTTCTTT
.,TRBD1,TRBV2,TRBJ1-5,CASRFDRGRDQPQHF,TGTGCCAGCAGGTTTGACAGGGGGCGCGATCAGCCCCAGCATTTT
.,.,TRBV30,TRBJ1-3,CAWSVPGGNTIYF,TGTGCCTGGAGTGTACCGGGAGGAAACACCATATATTTT
.,.,TRBV19,TRBJ1-4,CATALTRRTEKLFF,TGTGCCACCGCCCTGACACGCAGAACCGAAAAACTGTTTTTT
.,TRBD2,TRBV7-9,TRBJ2-1,CASSFRTSGDNEQFF,TGTGCCAGCAGCTTTCGGACTAGCGGAGACAATGAGCAGTTCTTC
few,.,TRBV27,TRBJ2-7,CASSFQGRSYEQYF,TGTGCCAGCAGTTTCCAGGGTAGAAGCTACGAGCAGTACTTC
once,.,TRBV29-1,TRBJ2-5,CSVDDGLRQETQYF,TGCAGCGTTGATGACGGACTGCGCCAAGAGACCCAGTACTTC
once,.,TRBV14,TRBJ2-5,CASSQDSLARETQYF,TGTGCCAGCAGCCAAGATAGTCTAGCACGGGAGACCCAGTACTTC
.,.,TRBV2,TRBJ2-3,CASSGQPAVADTQYF,TGTGCCAGCAGTGGACAGCCGGCTGTCGCGGATACGCAGTATTTT
.,.,TRBV20-1,TRBJ1-4,CSASPGEKLFF,TGCAGTGCTAGTCCCGGGGAAAAACTGTTTTTT
.,TRBD1,TRBV7-2,TRBJ1-3,CASSRGTGAGNTIYF,TGTGCCAGCAGCAGAGGGACAGGGGCTGGAAACACCATATATTTT
.,.,TRBV18,TRBJ2-1,CASSPSSKGENEQFF,TGTGCCAGCTCACCCTCGTCTAAGGGGGAAAATGAGCAGTTCTTC
.,TRBD2,TRBV28,TRBJ2-7,CASSLRLAGGSYEQYF,TGTGCCAGCAGTCTACGACTAGCGGGAGGATCATACGAGCAGTACTTC
.,.,TRBV27,TRBJ1-2,CASSLRGILSGYTF,TGTGCCAGCAGTTTGAGAGGGATTTTGAGCGGCTACACCTTC
.,TRBD1,TRBV5-4,TRBJ1-3,CASSAGQGGSGNTIYF,TGTGCCAGCAGCGCGGGACAGGGTGGCTCTGGAAACACCATATATTTT
few,TRBD1,TRBV4-2,TRBJ1-1,CASSQRGQGGRTEAFF,TGTGCCAGCAGCCAACGAGGACAGGGAGGACGAACTGAAGCTTTCTTT
.,.,TRBV12-1,TRBJ2-3,CASSFVVVGPTNTQYF,TGTGCCAGCAGCTTTGTAGTTGTTGGGCCAACAAATACGCAGTATTTT
.,.,TRBV29-1,TRBJ2-7,CSVGLGYF,TGCAGCGTTGGACTTGGGTACTTC
.,.,TRBV11-2,TRBJ2-1,CASSPPPGLQQFF,TGTGCCAGCAGCCCCCCTCCGGGACTCCAGCAGTTCTTC
.,TRBD2,TRBV4-3,TRBJ2-1,CASSPRGASGSGSEQFF,TGCGCCAGCAGCCCCCGGGGGGCTAGCGGGAGTGGTAGTGAGCAGTTCTTC
.,.,TRBV6-6,TRBJ2-1,CASGRLGNEQFF,TGTGCCAGCGGTAGACTAGGCAATGAGCAGTTCTTC
.,.,TRBV5-1,TRBJ2-1,CASSLGTKFGDEQFF,TGCGCCAGCAGCTTGGGGACTAAGTTTGGGGATGAGCAGTTCTTC
.,TRBD2,TRBV5-1,TRBJ2-2,CASSLAVGLAGANTGELFF,TGCGCCAGCAGCTTGGCTGTGGGACTAGCGGGGGCGAACACCGGGGAGCTGTTTTTT
few,TRBD1,TRBV4-3,TRBJ2-2,CASSPQTGQITGELFF,TGCGCCAGCAGCCCGCAGACAGGGCAGATCACCGGGGAGCTGTTTTTT
.,TRBD1,TRBV9,TRBJ2-5,CASSVGGQGSSETQYF,TGTGCCAGCAGCGTAGGAGGACAGGGGAGTTCAGAGACCCAGTACTTC
.,.,TRBV5-1,TRBJ2-2,CASSLISSRTGELFF,TGCGCCAGCAGCTTGATAAGTTCGCGCACCGGGGAGCTGTTTTTT
few,.,TRBV10-3,TRBJ1-6,CAISGQNNSPLHF,TGTGCCATCAGCGGACAAAATAATTCACCCCTCCACTTT
.,.,TRBV10-3,TRBJ1-5,CAISESNGGQPQHF,TGTGCCATCAGTGAGTCGAATGGTGGCCAGCCCCAGCATTTT
.,.,TRBV18,TRBJ1-5,CASSNTPGSLYSNQPQHF,TGTGCCAGCTCCAACACACCAGGGTCCCTTTATAGCAATCAGCCCCAGCATTTT
.,TRBD2,TRBV18,TRBJ2-1,CASSSGGNNEQFF,TGTGCCAGCTCATCCGGGGGGAACAATGAGCAGTTCTTC
.,TRBD2,TRBV7-8,TRBJ2-7,CASSLAASGRSEQYF,TGTGCCAGCAGCTTAGCGGCTAGCGGGAGAAGCGAGCAGTACTTC
once,.,TRBV25-1,TRBJ2-2,CASSPGSGETGELFF,TGTGCCAGCAGTCCCGGAAGCGGTGAAACCGGGGAGCTGTTTTTT
.,.,TRBV29-1,TRBJ1-1,CSVFGETEAFF,TGCAGCGTATTTGGGGAGACTGAAGCTTTCTTT
.,TRBD1,TRBV6-5,TRBJ1-6,CASRGQGGNSPLHF,TGTGCCAGCAGGGGACAGGGCGGGAATTCACCCCTCCACTTT
.,.,TRBV7-8,TRBJ1-5,CASSFSGYSNQPQHF,TGTGCCAGCAGCTTTTCAGGATATAGCAATCAGCCCCAGCATTTT
.,.,TRBV11-3,TRBJ2-6,CASSRGTGSGANVLTF,TGTGCCAGCAGCCGCGGTACAGGTTCTGGGGCCAACGTCCTGACTTTC
.,.,TRBV14,TRBJ2-7,CASSQDLGGPLYEQYF,TGTGCCAGCAGCCAAGATTTGGGGGGGCCCCTCTACGAGCAGTACTTC
few,.,TRBV5-1,TRBJ2-1,CASGLGSTVMGDEQFF,TGCGCCAGCGGCCTCGGGTCGACAGTAATGGGCGATGAGCAGTTCTTC
once,.,TRBV18,TRBJ2-3,CASSPFSGGLEANTQYF,TGTGCCAGCTCACCGTTTTCAGGGGGACTAGAAGCGAATACGCAGTATTTT
.,.,TRBV5-1,TRBJ2-1,CASSLEYTYNEQFF,TGCGCCAGCAGCTTGGAATACACCTACAATGAGCAGTTCTTC
few,TRBD1,TRBV7-2,TRBJ2-3,CASSRQGAMMDTQYF,TGTGCCAGCAGTCGACAGGGAGCGATGATGGATACGCAGTATTTT
.,TRBD1,TRBV28,TRBJ1-5,CASSRDRGPNQPQHF,TGTGCCAGCAGTCGGGACAGGGGTCCCAATCAGCCCCAGCATTTT
.,TRBD1,TRBV7-2,TRBJ2-1,CASSLDRGHNEQFF,TGTGCCAGCAGCTTAGACAGGGGGCACAATGAGCAGTTCTTC
.,.,TRBV9,TRBJ1-2,CASSPRAGKDYGYTF,TGTGCCAGCAGCCCGCGGGCCGGCAAAGACTATGGCTACACCTTC